Listed here are 17 T cell receptor beta chains from one sample, sequenced in a study of CD8 T cells in ankylosing spondylitis. TCRdb redid the calling of the 5' RACE reads with MiXCR, one entry per CDR3 protein. The profile shows 30,000 to 45,000 distinct CDR3 sequences, 11% of them singletons. Sample: synovial fluid, either unsorted or a sorted T cell fraction (not recorded which). The origin of the receptors is a male donor with ankylosing spondylitis.

The gene calls are TRBV2 and TRBJ2-3, with 7 bases fitting TRBD2. Trimming at V came to 8 bases and at J to 1 base, leaving 6 bases not matched to a gene. The CDR3 contains 14 residues. Looked up from germline, CDR1 is SNHLY and CDR2 is FYNNEI. The CDR3: CASGRESGTDTQYF. In DNA, the CDR3 is TGTGCCAGCGGGCGGGAGAGCGGCACAGATACGCAGTATTTT.

The rearrangement links TRBV20-1 to TRBJ2-7; the match to TRBD1 covers 9 bases. The germline gives CDR1 DFQATT, CDR2 SNEGSKA (reference sequence). Trimming took 3 bases from V and 2 from J; bases not matched to a gene: 5. CDR3 length: 14 amino acids. CDR3: CSASGQGFAYEQYF. The CDR3 region has the DNA TGCAGTGCTAGCGGACAGGGGTTTGCCTACGAGCAGTACTTC.

Comments on this clonotype: The junction departs from germline at one end; a sequencing error may be responsible. This chain links TRBV4-3 with TRBJ2-7; the D gene is possibly TRBD1 (5 bases). CDR3 length: 13 residues. Germline loops: CDR1 LGHNA, CDR2 YSLEER. CDR3 nucleotide sequence: TGCGCCAGCAGCCAAAATAGGGGCTACGAGCAGAACTTC. It is translated as CASSQNRGYEQNF.

This sequence joins TRBV9 and TRBJ2-1; a weak D match, TRBD1 (7 bases). CDR1 and CDR2 (germline): SGDLS, YYNGEE. The CDR3 sequence is 14 residues long. V lost 4 bases to trimming and J lost 4 bases, with 12 bases between them. The CDR3 DNA follows: TGTGCCAGCAGCCCCGGGGGACAGTACAATGAGCAGTTCTTC. This encodes CASSPGGQYNEQFF.

This clonotype was counted many times. The rearrangement uses TRBV7-9 and TRBJ2-1; D unclear. The CDR3 runs 14 residues. The V end was cut by 6 bases, the J end by 1 base, with 10 bases between. Germline loops: CDR1 SEHNR, CDR2 FQNEAQ (reference sequence). CDR3 coding DNA: TGTGCCAGCAGTTCGACGGATTCCTACAATGAGCAGTTCTTC. This translates into CASSSTDSYNEQFF. Supplemented by reference TRBV7-9 and TRBJ2-1, the full variable domain reads DTGVSQNPRHKITKRGQNVTFRCDPISEHNRLYWYRQTLGQGPEFLTYFQNEAQLEKSRLLSDRFSAERPKGSFSTLEIQRTEQGDSAMYLCASSSTDSYNEQFFGPGTRLTVL.

J is TRBJ2-5 and V is TRBV20-1; no clear D gene. V shed 6 bases and J shed 1 base, with 12 bases lying between them. The CDR3 consists of 13 residues. Germline assignment: CDR1 DFQATT and CDR2 SNEGSKA (reference sequence). The CDR3 loop is CSADPFGQETQYF. The CDR3 DNA sequence: TGCAGTGCCGACCCTTTCGGCCAAGAGACCCAGTACTTC.

This clonotype appeared many times. The chain joins TRBV18 to TRBJ2-3; D is unresolved. V lost 5 bases and J 2 bases, leaving 2 bases between the germline ends. Germline CDR1 reads KGHSH; CDR2 reads LQKENI. The CDR3 covers 11 residues. Here the CDR3 reads CASSVTDTQYF. CDR3 sequence (DNA): TGTGCCAGCTCAGTCACAGATACGCAGTATTTT.

The table lists this clonotype with a few counts. The V call is TRBV27, the J call TRBJ2-7; possibly TRBD1 for D (5 bases). V shed 5 bases and J shed 2 bases, with 10 bases lying between them. From germline, CDR1 is MNHEY and CDR2 SMNVEV (reference sequence). This CDR3 has 13 amino acids. The CDR3 sequence is CASSPGPTYEQYF. CDR3 coding DNA: TGTGCCAGCAGTCCAGGGCCGACCTACGAGCAGTACTTC.

The sample holds a few counts of this clonotype. The chain employs TRBV4-3 and TRBJ2-7; weak D call: TRBD1 (6 bases). The CDR3 is made up of 16 amino acids. Germline values: CDR1 LGHNA, CDR2 YSLEER. Trimming stripped 0 bases from V and 4 bases from J, with 16 bases between. As DNA, the CDR3 is TGCGCCAGCAGCCAAGATGGAGTTCAGGGGCGGTACGAGCAGTACTTC. Its protein is CASSQDGVQGRYEQYF.

The sample holds many counts of this clonotype. The chain combines TRBV29-1 with TRBJ1-4; D gene unclear. Germline V gene sequence: CDR1 SQVTM, CDR2 ANQGSEA. V lost 7 bases and J lost 0, with 12 bases in between. The CDR3 runs 14 residues. The CDR3 loop reads CSARGGATNEKLFF. The CDR3 nucleotides read TGCAGCGCGAGAGGCGGAGCAACTAATGAAAAACTGTTTTTT. Looking up the rest from reference TRBV29-1 and TRBJ1-4 gives the full variable domain: SAVISQKPSRDICQRGTSLTIQCQVDSQVTMMFWYRQQPGQSLTLIATANQGSEATYESGFVIDKFPISRPNLTFSTLTVSNMSPEDSSIYLCSARGGATNEKLFFGSGTQLSVL.

In its sample, this clonotype was seen once. The chain couples TRBV20-1 to TRBJ2-5; TRBD1 agrees at 7 bases. Germline CDR1 DFQATT, CDR2 SNEGSKA (reference sequence). The V and J ends lost 1 base and 3 bases, in that order; junction bases with no gene match: 8. This CDR3 has 15 residues. The CDR3, as DNA: TGCAGTGCTAGAGCGGAATTAGGGACAGAAGAGACCCAGTACTTC. Residues: CSARAELGTEETQYF.

This clonotype was counted many times. This rearrangement joins TRBV5-6 to TRBJ2-1, with no clear D. The CDR3 runs to 12 residues. V shed 2 bases and J shed 4 bases, with 4 bases lying between them. Germline loops: CDR1 SGHDT, CDR2 YYEEEE. This chain's CDR3 is CASSFWYNEQFF. The CDR3 bases are TGTGCCAGCAGCTTTTGGTACAATGAGCAGTTCTTC.

In its sample, this clonotype was seen many times. V gene TRBV27 combines with J gene TRBJ2-7; D ambiguous. V was pared by 6 bases and J by 1 base, with 13 bases between. Germline V lookup: CDR1 MNHEY, CDR2 SMNVEV (reference sequence). CDR3 length: 14 residues. The CDR3 sequence is CASSSRAVSYEQYF. CDR3 nucleotides: TGTGCCAGCAGCTCACGGGCAGTTTCCTACGAGCAGTACTTC.

This clonotype has ten or more counts. The genes are TRBV15 and TRBJ2-1, with 9 bases that match TRBD2. CDR3 length equals 17 residues. The V gene end was trimmed by 1 base and the J gene end by 3 bases; junction bases not matched to a gene: 7. CDR1 and CDR2 from the germline V gene are LNHNV and YYDKDF (reference sequence). DNA for the CDR3: TGTGCCACCAGCAGAGCGGGACTAGCCAACGACTACAATGAGCAGTTCTTC. Its translation: CATSRAGLANDYNEQFF.

This chain joins TRBV20-1 and TRBJ2-1; 7 bases map to TRBD2. The CDR3 runs to 15 residues. J lost 4 bases, V lost 5 bases, and 11 bases had no gene match. CDR1 DFQATT and CDR2 SNEGSKA come from the germline V gene (reference sequence). CDR3 DNA: TGCAGTGCTCATAAAGTTACTAGCGATTACAATGAGCAGTTCTTC. It encodes CSAHKVTSDYNEQFF.

This clonotype has at least ten counts. V is TRBV12-3 or TRBV12-4 and J is TRBJ1-1; TRBD1 agrees at 9 bases. This CDR3 is 15 amino acids long. The ends lost 4 bases at V and 4 bases at J; junction bases unmatched: 7. CDR3 region: CASSSTGGSGTEAFF. Here the CDR3 DNA reads TGTGCCAGCAGTTCAACAGGGGGCTCGGGCACTGAAGCTTTCTTT.

This chain uses TRBV20-1 with TRBJ2-1, with D perhaps matching TRBD2 (6 bases). Germline V gene sequence: CDR1 DFQATT, CDR2 SNEGSKA (reference sequence). The V and J ends lost 6 bases and 6 bases respectively, with 12 bases between them. This CDR3 region has 12 residues. The CDR3 DNA reads TGCAGTGCACTTACTAGCCCCAATGAGCAGTTCTTC. Translated: CSALTSPNEQFF.